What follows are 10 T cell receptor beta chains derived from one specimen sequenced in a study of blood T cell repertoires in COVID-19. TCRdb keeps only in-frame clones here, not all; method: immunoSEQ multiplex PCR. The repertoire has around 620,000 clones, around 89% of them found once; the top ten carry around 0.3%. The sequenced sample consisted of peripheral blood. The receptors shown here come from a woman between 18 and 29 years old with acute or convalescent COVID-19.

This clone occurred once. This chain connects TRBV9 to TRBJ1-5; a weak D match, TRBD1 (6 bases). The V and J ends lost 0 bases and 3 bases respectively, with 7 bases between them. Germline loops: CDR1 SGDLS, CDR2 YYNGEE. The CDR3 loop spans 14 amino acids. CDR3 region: CASSVGDINQPQHF. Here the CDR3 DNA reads TGTGCCAGCAGCGTAGGGGACATCAATCAGCCCCAGCATTTT.

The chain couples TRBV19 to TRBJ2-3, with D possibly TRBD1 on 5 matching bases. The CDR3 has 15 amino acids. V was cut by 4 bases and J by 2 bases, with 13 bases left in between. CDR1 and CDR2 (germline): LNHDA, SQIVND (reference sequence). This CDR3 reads CASSNGAGNTDTQYF. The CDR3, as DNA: TGTGCCAGTAGTAACGGCGCAGGGAACACAGATACGCAGTATTTT.

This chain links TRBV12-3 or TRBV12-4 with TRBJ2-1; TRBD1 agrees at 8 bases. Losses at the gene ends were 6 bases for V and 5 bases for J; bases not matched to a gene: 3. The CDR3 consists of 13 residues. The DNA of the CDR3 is TGTGCCAGCAGGCCGACAGGGGACAATGAGCAGTTCTTC. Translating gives CASRPTGDNEQFF.

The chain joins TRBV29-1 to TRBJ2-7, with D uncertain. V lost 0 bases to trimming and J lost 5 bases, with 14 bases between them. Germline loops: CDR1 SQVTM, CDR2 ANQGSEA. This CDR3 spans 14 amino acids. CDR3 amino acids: CSVEDGPLGHEQYF. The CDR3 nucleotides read TGCAGCGTTGAAGATGGCCCCCTGGGCCACGAGCAGTACTTC.

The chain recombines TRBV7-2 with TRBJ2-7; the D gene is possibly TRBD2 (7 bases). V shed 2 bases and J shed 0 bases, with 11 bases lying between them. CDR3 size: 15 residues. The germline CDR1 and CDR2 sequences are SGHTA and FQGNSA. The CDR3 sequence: CASSLRGGLSYEQYF. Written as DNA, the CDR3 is TGTGCCAGCAGCTTAAGGGGGGGGCTCTCCTACGAGCAGTACTTC.

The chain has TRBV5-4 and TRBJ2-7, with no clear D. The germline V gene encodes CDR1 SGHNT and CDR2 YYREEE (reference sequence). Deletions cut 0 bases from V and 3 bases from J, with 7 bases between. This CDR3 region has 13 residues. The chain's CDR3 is CASSLDYRYEQYF. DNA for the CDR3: TGTGCCAGCAGCTTGGACTACCGCTACGAGCAGTACTTC.

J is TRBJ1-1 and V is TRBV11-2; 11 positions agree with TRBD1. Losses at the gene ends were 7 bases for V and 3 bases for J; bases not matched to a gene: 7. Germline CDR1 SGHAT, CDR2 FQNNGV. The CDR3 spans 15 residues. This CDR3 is CASNFLGQGDTEAFF. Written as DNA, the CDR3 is TGTGCCAGCAACTTCCTGGGACAGGGGGACACTGAAGCTTTCTTT. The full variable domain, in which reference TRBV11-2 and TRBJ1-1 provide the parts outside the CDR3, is EAGVAQSPRYKIIEKRQSVAFWCNPISGHATLYWYQQILGQGPKLLIQFQNNGVVDDSQLPKDRFSAERLKGVDSTLKIQPAKLEDSAVYLCASNFLGQGDTEAFFGQGTRLTVV.

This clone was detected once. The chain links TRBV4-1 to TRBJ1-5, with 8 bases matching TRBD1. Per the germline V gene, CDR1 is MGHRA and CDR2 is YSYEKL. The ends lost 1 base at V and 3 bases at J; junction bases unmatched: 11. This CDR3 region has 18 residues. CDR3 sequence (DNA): TGCGCCAGCAGCCAAGTCGTGAGGACAGGGAATCTCAATCAGCCCCAGCATTTT. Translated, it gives CASSQVVRTGNLNQPQHF.

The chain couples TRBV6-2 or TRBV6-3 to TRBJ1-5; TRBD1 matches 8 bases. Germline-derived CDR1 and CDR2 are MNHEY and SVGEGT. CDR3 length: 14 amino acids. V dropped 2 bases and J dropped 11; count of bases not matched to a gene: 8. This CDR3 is CASSYGQGYGAQHF. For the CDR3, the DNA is TGTGCCAGCAGTTACGGACAGGGCTATGGGGCCCAGCATTTT.

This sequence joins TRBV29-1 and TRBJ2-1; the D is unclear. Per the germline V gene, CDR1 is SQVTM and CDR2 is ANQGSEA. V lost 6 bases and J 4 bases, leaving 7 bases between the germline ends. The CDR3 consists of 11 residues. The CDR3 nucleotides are TGCAGCGTGTCACTATACAATGAGCAGTTCTTC. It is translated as CSVSLYNEQFF.